The TCR beta chain described here comes from a study of blood T cell repertoires in COVID-19. The wider study: Spain, Italy and the United States supplied samples that represented acute and convalescent COVID-19. PBMCs, B-cell-depleted T cells, or T cells were the source of the cDNA or gDNA that made up the material.

Germline V gene data show CDR1 as LGHNA and CDR2 as YNFKEQ. This CDR3 contains 12 residues. V shed 4 bases, J shed 7 bases, and the junction held 1 base outside the gene matches. Authors' data handling: Reference gene primer amplification gave estimated nucleated cell counts. Using immunoSEQ multiplex PCR, the repertoire was profiled, and TCRdb retains in-frame clones only, with some absent. The DNA was the basis for D and trimming; V, J and clone size are from that table. Found here are about 25,000 clones, around 85% of them singletons; the top ten hold about 53%. Sequenced material: peripheral blood. This clonotype was obtained from a man between 45 and 60 years old with active or convalescent COVID-19. V is TRBV4-2 and J is TRBJ2-1; the match to TRBD2 covers 7 bases. The CDR3 sequence is CASSPAGNEQFF. DNA for the CDR3: TGTGCCAGCAGCCCAGCGGGGAATGAGCAGTTCTTC.